Below, one T cell receptor beta chain is given with its context. The sample holds many counts of this clonotype. Its antigen target is currently unknown. Base qualities were left out, and no much larger clone turns up one base away. The sample is drawn from a study of CD8 T cells in ankylosing spondylitis (dated by TCRdb to 2016 to 2017). Broadly, across the study: To find TCR variants linked to disease, the study profiled T cell receptor beta repertoires in ankylosing spondylitis patients and healthy donors. The full study cohort comprised around 23 ankylosing spondylitis patients and 85 to 120 healthy donors. Samples of peripheral blood were taken, and for ankylosing spondylitis patients, synovial fluid was collected as well. The full study reports these points: Some motif variants had previously been reported in the synovial fluid and blood of reactive arthritis patients, which suggests shared mechanisms of disease initiation. A CD8+ phenotype was shown by the disease-linked clones, which were found at relatively low frequencies in peripheral blood. A TCR beta motif made up of several highly homologous amino acid variants appeared to be characteristic of blood from ankylosing spondylitis patients. Significant enrichment of the disease-linked clones was reported in matched synovial fluid samples from ankylosing spondylitis patients.

TCRdb names Illumina HiSeq 2500 as the instrument used. TCR beta libraries were prepared by quantitative 5'-RACE with molecular barcodes. The authors' analysis ran thus. Disease-linked TCR variants were identified with a new computational method built on a probabilistic model of VDJ rearrangement. TCRdb trimmed the raw reads at Q25, called clones with MiXCR and kept productive beta chains. Here each entry gathers all rows of one CDR3 protein and keeps the most common genes and DNA. TCRdb, rather than the study authors, made the V and J calls. The sample records about 500,000 distinct CDR3 sequences, roughly 13% of which are singletons. The leading ten clones occupy nearly 7% of the sample. The sequence came from a male donor with ankylosing spondylitis. Specimen: blood, either unsorted or a sorted T cell fraction (not recorded which).

The DNA sequence is as follows: TGTGCCAGCAGCCCCCGACAGGGAGACACTGAAGCTTTCTTT. It specifies CASSPRQGDTEAFF. The chain was built from TRBV3-1 and TRBJ1-1; 7 middle bases align to TRBD1. Trimming removed 4 bases from V and 3 bases from J; the gene matches leave 5 bases unexplained. From cysteine to phenylalanine, the CDR3 is 14 amino acids long. Only CDR3 DNA is held: 42 bases, read in frame from base 1. From the germline V gene (reference sequence), CDR1 is LGHDT and CDR2 is YNNKEL. The CDR3 plus the reference TRBV3-1 and TRBJ1-1 genes for the other parts give the full variable domain: DTAVSQTPKYLVTQMGNDKSIKCEQNLGHDTMYWYKQDSKKFLKIMFSYNNKELIINETVPNRFSPKSPDKAHLNLHINSLELGDSAVYFCASSPRQGDTEAFFGQGTRLTVV.